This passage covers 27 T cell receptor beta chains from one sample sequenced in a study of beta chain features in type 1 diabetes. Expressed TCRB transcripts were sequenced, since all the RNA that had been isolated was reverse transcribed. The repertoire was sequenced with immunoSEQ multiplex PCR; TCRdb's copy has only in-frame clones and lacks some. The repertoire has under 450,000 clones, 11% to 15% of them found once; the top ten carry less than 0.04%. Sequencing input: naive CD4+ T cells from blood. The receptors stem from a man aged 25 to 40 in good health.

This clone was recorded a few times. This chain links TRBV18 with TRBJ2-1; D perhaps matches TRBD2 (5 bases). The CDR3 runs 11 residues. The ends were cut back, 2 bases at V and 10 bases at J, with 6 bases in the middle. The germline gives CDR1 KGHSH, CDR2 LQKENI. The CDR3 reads CASSPSGEQFF. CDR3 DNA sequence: TGTGCCAGCTCACCAAGCGGCGAGCAGTTCTTC.

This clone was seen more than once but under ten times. Here the CDR3 DNA reads TGTGCCTGGAGTACTACTATACACATGAACACTGAAGCTTTCTTT. This gives the protein CAWSTTIHMNTEAFF. The J gene is TRBJ1-1, the V gene TRBV30; no reliable D call. V was clipped by 2 bases and J by 0 bases, with 13 bases between them. Germline V lookup: CDR1 GTSNPN, CDR2 SVGIG (reference sequence). The CDR3 is made up of 15 amino acids.

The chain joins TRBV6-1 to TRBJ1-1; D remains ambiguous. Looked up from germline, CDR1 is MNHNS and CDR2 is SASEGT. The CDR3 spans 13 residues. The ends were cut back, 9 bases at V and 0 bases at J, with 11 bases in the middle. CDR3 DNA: TGTGCCAGTGATCAGGTATTGAACACTGAAGCTTTCTTT. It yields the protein CASDQVLNTEAFF.

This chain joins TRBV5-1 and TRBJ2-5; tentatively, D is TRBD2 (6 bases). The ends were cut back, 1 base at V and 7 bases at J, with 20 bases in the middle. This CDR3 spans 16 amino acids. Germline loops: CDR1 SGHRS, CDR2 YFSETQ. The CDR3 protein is CASSLPRTKVLGTQYF. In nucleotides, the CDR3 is TGCGCCAGCAGCTTGCCCCGGACTAAGGTTTTGGGGACCCAGTACTTC.

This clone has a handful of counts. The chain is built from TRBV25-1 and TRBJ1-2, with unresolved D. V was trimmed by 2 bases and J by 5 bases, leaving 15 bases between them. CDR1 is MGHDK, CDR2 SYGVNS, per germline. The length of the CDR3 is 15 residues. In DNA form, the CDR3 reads TGTGCCAGCAGTGAACTGGCTTACCAAGGGTATGGCTACACCTTC. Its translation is CASSELAYQGYGYTF.

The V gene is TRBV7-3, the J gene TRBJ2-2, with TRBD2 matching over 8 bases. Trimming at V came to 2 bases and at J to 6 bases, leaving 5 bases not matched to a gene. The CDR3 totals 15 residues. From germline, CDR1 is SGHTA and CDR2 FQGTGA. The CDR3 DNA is TGTGCCAGCAGCTTAGCGGGAGGTTATTCCGGGGAGCTGTTTTTT. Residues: CASSLAGGYSGELFF. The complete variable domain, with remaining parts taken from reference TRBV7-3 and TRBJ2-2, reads GAGVSQTPSNKVTEKGKYVELRCDPISGHTALYWYRQSLGQGPEFLIYFQGTGAADDSGLPNDRFFAVRPEGSVSTLKIQRTERGDSAVYLCASSLAGGYSGELFFGEGSRLTVL.

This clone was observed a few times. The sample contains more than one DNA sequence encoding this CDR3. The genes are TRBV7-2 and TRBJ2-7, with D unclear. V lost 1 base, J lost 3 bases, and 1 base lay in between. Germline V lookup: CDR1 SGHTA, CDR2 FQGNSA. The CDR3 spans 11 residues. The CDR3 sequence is CASSLVYEQYF. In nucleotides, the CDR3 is TGTGCCAGCAGCTTAGTCTACGAGCAGTACTTC. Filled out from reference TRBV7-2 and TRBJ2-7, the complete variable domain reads GAGVSQSPSNKVTEKGKDVELRCDPISGHTALYWYRQSLGQGLEFLIYFQGNSAPDKSGLPSDRFSAERTGGSVSTLTIQRTQQEDSAVYLCASSLVYEQYFGPGTRLTVT.

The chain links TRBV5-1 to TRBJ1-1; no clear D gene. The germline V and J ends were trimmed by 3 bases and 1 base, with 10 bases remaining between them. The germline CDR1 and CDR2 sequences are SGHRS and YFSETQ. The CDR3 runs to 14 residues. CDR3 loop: CASSWWTPNTEAFF. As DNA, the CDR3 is TGCGCCAGCAGCTGGTGGACCCCGAACACTGAAGCTTTCTTT.

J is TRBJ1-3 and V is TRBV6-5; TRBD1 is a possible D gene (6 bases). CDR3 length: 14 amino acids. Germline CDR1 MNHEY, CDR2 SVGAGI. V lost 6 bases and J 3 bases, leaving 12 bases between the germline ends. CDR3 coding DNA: TGTGCCAGCAGCGGAGGGGACATTGGAAACACCATATATTTT. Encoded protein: CASSGGDIGNTIYF.

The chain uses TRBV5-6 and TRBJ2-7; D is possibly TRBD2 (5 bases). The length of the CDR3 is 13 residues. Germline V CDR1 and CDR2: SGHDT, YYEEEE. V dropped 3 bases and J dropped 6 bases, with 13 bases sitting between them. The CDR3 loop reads CASSWGVWGEQYV. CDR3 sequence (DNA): TGTGCCAGCAGCTGGGGAGTTTGGGGCGAGCAGTACGTC.

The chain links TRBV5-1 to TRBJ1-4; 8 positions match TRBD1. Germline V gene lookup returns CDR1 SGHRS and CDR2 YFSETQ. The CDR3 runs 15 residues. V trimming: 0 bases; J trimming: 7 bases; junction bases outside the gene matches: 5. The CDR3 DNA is TGCGCCAGCAGCTTGGACGGACAGGGCACTGAAAAACTGTTTTTT. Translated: CASSLDGQGTEKLFF.

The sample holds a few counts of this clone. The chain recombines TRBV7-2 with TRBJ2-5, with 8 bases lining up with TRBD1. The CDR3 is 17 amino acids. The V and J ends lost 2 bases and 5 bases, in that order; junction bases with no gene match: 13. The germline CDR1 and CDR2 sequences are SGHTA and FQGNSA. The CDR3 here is CASSLWAGSGGAETQYF. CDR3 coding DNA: TGTGCCAGCAGCTTATGGGCGGGGTCAGGGGGCGCGGAGACCCAGTACTTC.

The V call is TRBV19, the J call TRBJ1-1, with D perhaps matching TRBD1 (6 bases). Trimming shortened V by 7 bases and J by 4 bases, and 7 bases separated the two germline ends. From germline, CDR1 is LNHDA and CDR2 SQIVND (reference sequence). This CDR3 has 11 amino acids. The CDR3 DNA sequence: TGTGCCAGTACCAGGGGCACTGAAGCTTTCTTT. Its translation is CASTRGTEAFF.

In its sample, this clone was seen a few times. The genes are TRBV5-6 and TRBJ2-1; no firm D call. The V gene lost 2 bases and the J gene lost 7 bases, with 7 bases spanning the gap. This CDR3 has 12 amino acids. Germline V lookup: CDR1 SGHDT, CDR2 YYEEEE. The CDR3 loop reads CASSFVLNEQFF. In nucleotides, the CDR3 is TGTGCCAGCAGCTTCGTATTGAATGAGCAGTTCTTC.

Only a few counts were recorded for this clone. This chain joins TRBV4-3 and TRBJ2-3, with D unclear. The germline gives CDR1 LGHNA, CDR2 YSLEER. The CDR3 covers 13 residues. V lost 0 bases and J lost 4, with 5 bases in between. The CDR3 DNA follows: TGCGCCAGCAGCCAAGAACAATCAGATACGCAGTATTTT. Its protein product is CASSQEQSDTQYF.

CDR3 sequence reads: CALGPRGTQYF. CDR3 bases: TGTGCTCTGGGACCGAGGGGCACGCAGTATTTT. V gene TRBV7-8 combines with J gene TRBJ2-3; D tentatively fits TRBD1 or TRBD2 (5 bases each). The CDR3 sequence is 11 residues long. Germline lookup yields CDR1 SGHVS and CDR2 FQNEAQ.

CDR3 protein: CAYTPEQDYGYTF. DNA for the CDR3: TGTGCCTACACACCAGAACAAGACTATGGCTACACCTTC. V is TRBV30 and J is TRBJ1-2; D not certain. V shed 7 bases and J shed 3 bases, with 15 bases lying between them. There are 13 residues in the CDR3. CDR1 is GTSNPN and CDR2 is SVGIG in the germline V gene (reference sequence). The full variable domain, completed using reference TRBV30 and TRBJ1-2, is SQTIHQWPATLVQPVGSPLSLECTVEGTSNPNLYWYRQAAGRGLQLLFYSVGIGQISSEVPQNLSASRPQDRQFILSSKKLLLSDSGFYLCAYTPEQDYGYTFGSGTRLTVV.

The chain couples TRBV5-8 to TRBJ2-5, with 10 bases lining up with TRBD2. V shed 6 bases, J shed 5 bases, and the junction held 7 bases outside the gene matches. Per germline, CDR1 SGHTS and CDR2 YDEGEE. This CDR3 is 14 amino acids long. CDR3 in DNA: TGTGCCAGCACCTTAAGGGGACTAGCGGAGACCCAGTACTTC. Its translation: CASTLRGLAETQYF.

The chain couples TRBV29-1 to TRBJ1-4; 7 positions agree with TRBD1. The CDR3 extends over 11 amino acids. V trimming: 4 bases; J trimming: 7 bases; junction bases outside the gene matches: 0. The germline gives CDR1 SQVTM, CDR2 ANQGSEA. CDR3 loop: CSVGQGEKLFF. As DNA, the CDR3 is TGCAGCGTTGGACAGGGTGAAAAACTGTTTTTT. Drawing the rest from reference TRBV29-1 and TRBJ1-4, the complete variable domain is SAVISQKPSRDICQRGTSLTIQCQVDSQVTMMFWYRQQPGQSLTLIATANQGSEATYESGFVIDKFPISRPNLTFSTLTVSNMSPEDSSIYLCSVGQGEKLFFGSGTQLSVL.

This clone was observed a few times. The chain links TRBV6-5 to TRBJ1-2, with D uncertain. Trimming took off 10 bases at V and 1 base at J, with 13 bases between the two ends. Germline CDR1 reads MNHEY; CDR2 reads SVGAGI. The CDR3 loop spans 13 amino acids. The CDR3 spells CAIRRTVNYGYTF. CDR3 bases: TGTGCCATCCGTCGGACGGTTAACTATGGCTACACCTTC.

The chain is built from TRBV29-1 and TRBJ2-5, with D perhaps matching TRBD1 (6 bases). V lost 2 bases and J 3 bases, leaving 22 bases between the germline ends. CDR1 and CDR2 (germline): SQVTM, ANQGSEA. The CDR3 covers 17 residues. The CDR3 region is CSVETDLAGVGKETQYF. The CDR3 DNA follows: TGCAGCGTTGAAACGGATCTCGCAGGGGTGGGTAAAGAGACCCAGTACTTC.

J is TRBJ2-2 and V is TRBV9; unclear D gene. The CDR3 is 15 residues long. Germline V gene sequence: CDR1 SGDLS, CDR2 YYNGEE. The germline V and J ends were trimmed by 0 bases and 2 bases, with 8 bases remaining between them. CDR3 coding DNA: TGTGCCAGCAGCGTAGTATCAGACAACACCGGGGAGCTGTTTTTT. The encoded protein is CASSVVSDNTGELFF.

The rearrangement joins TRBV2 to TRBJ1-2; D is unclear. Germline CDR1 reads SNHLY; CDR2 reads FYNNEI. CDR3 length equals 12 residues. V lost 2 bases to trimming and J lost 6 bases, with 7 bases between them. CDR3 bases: TGTGCCAGCAGTGAATTTTGGGATGGCTACACCTTC. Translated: CASSEFWDGYTF.

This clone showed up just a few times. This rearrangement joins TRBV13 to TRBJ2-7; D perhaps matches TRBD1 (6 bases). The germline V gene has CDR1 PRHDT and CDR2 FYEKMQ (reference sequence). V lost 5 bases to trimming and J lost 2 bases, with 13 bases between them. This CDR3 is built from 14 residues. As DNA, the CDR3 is TGTGCCAGCAGCCAAGACAGGTACACCTACGAGCAGTACTTC. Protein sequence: CASSQDRYTYEQYF.

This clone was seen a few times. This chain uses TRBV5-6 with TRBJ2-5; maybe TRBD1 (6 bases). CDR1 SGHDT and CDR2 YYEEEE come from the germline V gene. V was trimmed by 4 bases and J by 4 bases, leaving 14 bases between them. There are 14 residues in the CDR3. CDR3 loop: CASSAGTPTETQYF. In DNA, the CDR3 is TGTGCCAGCAGCGCCGGGACACCCACAGAGACCCAGTACTTC.

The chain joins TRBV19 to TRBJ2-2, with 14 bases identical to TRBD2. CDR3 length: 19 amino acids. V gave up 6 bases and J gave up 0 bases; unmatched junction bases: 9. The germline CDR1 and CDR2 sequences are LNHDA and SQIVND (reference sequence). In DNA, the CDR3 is TGTGCCAGTAGCCTAGGACTAGCGGGAGGTTCCGCGAACACCGGGGAGCTGTTTTTT. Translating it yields CASSLGLAGGSANTGELFF. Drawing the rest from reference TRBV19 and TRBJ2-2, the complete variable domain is DGGITQSPKYLFRKEGQNVTLSCEQNLNHDAMYWYRQDPGQGLRLIYYSQIVNDFQKGDIAEGYSVSREKKESFPLTVTSAQKNPTAFYLCASSLGLAGGSANTGELFFGEGSRLTVL.

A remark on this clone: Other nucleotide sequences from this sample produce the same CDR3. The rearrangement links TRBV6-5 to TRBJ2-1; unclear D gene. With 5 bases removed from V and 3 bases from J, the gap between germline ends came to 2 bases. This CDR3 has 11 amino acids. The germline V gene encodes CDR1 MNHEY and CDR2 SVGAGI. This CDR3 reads CASSRYNEQFF. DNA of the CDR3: TGTGCCAGCAGTCGCTACAATGAGCAGTTCTTC.